Shown below are 7 T cell receptor beta chains from a single sample sequenced in a study of cytomegalovirus exposure and HLA in healthy donors. The PCR used 60 Vbeta and 13 Jbeta primers. Sequenced by immunoSEQ multiplex PCR; TCRdb stores in-frame clones only, minus some. The data show roughly 150,000 clones, roughly 80% seen once. Sequenced input: PBMCs. These TCRs come from a woman in her fifties or sixties in good health and CMV-seropositive.

CDR3 residues: CASSLYGGEQYF. CDR3 bases: TGCGCCAGCAGCTTGTACGGCGGGGAGCAGTACTTC. This chain connects TRBV5-1 to TRBJ2-7; tentatively, D is TRBD2 (5 bases). The CDR3 covers 12 residues. Germline-derived CDR1 and CDR2 are SGHRS and YFSETQ. Deletions cut 1 base from V and 7 bases from J, with 9 bases between. The variable domain in full, with the rest retrieved from reference TRBV5-1 and TRBJ2-7, is KAGVTQTPRYLIKTRGQQVTLSCSPISGHRSVSWYQQTPGQGLQFLFEYFSETQRNKGNFPGRFSGRQFSNSRSEMNVSTLELGDSALYLCASSLYGGEQYFGPGTRLTVT.

The chain links TRBV29-1 to TRBJ2-1; D possibly corresponds to TRBD2 (5 bases). Germline V gives CDR1 SQVTM, CDR2 ANQGSEA. Trimming cost V 6 bases and J 9 bases, with 9 bases left between them. This CDR3 has 10 residues. The CDR3 is CSVGIGEQFF. The CDR3 coding sequence is TGCAGCGTCGGGATTGGTGAGCAGTTCTTC.

The chain has TRBV5-6 and TRBJ1-1, with a possible D match to TRBD1 (5 bases). Trimming shortened V by 4 bases and J by 10 bases, and 17 bases separated the two germline ends. The CDR3 loop spans 13 amino acids. Germline V gene sequence: CDR1 SGHDT, CDR2 YYEEEE. CDR3 sequence: CASSPPGTGGAFF. The CDR3 region has the DNA TGTGCCAGCAGCCCGCCAGGGACTGGGGGAGCTTTCTTT.

The V gene is TRBV4-2, the J gene TRBJ1-6; possible D gene TRBD1, 5 bases. CDR1 and CDR2 from the germline V gene are LGHNA and YNFKEQ. V shed 0 bases and J shed 3 bases, with 15 bases lying between them. CDR3 length: 18 residues. The CDR3 reads CASSQDPSTENYNSPLHF. Written as DNA, the CDR3 is TGTGCCAGCAGCCAAGACCCTTCGACAGAAAACTATAATTCACCCCTCCACTTT.

This clone occurred a few times. V and J are TRBV4-3 and TRBJ1-2; D is unresolved. Trimming took off 2 bases at V and 4 bases at J, with 17 bases between the two ends. The CDR3 contains 16 residues. The germline V gene has CDR1 LGHNA and CDR2 YSLEER. The CDR3 sequence is CASSQRAVASSYGYTF. CDR3 in DNA: TGCGCCAGCAGCCAACGTGCGGTCGCGTCGAGCTATGGCTACACCTTC.

The genes are TRBV9 and TRBJ1-3, with D possibly matching TRBD1 (5 bases). The CDR3 sequence is 14 residues long. The V gene lost 3 bases and the J gene lost 1 base, with 8 bases spanning the gap. Germline-derived CDR1 and CDR2 are SGDLS and YYNGEE. The chain's CDR3 is CASSGGGSGNTIYF. The CDR3 DNA reads TGTGCCAGCAGCGGGGGGGGTTCTGGAAACACCATATATTTT.

The V call is TRBV19, the J call TRBJ2-5; tentative D call: TRBD1 (5 bases). CDR3 size: 15 residues. Per the germline V gene, CDR1 is LNHDA and CDR2 is SQIVND (reference sequence). Trimming took 4 bases from V and 4 from J, leaving 16 bases between them. The CDR3 sequence is CASSTSDTHRETQYF. DNA of the CDR3: TGTGCCAGTAGTACTTCGGACACCCACCGAGAGACCCAGTACTTC.